A selection of T cell receptor beta chains follows, all from one sample in a study of CD8 T cells in ankylosing spondylitis. MiXCR was run by TCRdb on the 5' RACE reads, yielding one entry per CDR3 protein. In the table there are about 130,000 distinct CDR3 sequences, roughly 6.6% of which are singletons. The sequenced sample was blood, either unsorted or a sorted T cell fraction (not recorded which). Every receptor here comes from a female donor with ankylosing spondylitis or in good health (not recorded which). The conserved cysteine and the conserved F or W are not part of the CDR3 here.

v_gene	CDR3aa
TRBV7-3	ASSLGQGMGEQY
TRBV27	ASSPTQFTDTQY
TRBV6-2/TRBV6-3	ASSYSSGTSGGARNNEQF
TRBV7-9	ASSLGPRNYGYT
TRBV5-1	ASSWVGFLITDTQY
TRBV29-1	SVEDGGEAF
TRBV6-1	ASRINVRYGYT
TRBV15	ATSRWRGAAVPNTEAF
TRBV10-3	AISDYNEQF
TRBV15	ATSRDWGRGNTEAF
TRBV30	AWSVAGGYTGELF
TRBV28	ASSAARGGNQPQH